The 3 T cell receptor beta chains given below trace back to one sample, sequenced in a study of PD-L1 blockade in urothelial cancer. Repertoires were generated with immunoSEQ multiplex PCR, while TCRdb's copy carries only in-frame clones and drops some. This table has approximately 32,000 clones, approximately 80% appearing once. The specimen was PBMCs, collected around atezolizumab (anti-PD-L1) treatment. The origin of the receptors is a man between 65 and 85 years old with urothelial cancer.

This clone has more than one count but fewer than ten. The J gene is TRBJ1-3, the V gene TRBV7-2, with TRBD1 matching 9 bases. Looked up from germline, CDR1 is SGHTA and CDR2 is FQGNSA. The CDR3 spans 17 residues. Losses at the gene ends were 1 base for V and 4 bases for J; bases not matched to a gene: 8. This chain's CDR3 is CASSLGGQGLAGNTIYF. CDR3 in DNA: TGTGCCAGCAGCTTAGGGGGACAGGGTCTTGCGGGAAACACCATATATTTT.

The chain recombines TRBV7-6 with TRBJ1-2; 8 bases are a match to TRBD1. Germline CDR1 and CDR2: SGHVS and FNYEAQ. CDR3 size: 15 residues. V was pared by 1 base and J by 4 bases, with 5 bases of the junction left unmatched. CDR3 in DNA: TGTGCCAGCAGCTTAGTTACAGGGGGGACCTATGGCTACACCTTC. Its translation: CASSLVTGGTYGYTF.

This clone was detected only once. The chain combines TRBV27 with TRBJ2-2; 11 nucleotides align to TRBD2. The V gene end was trimmed by 6 bases and the J gene end by 0 bases; junction bases not matched to a gene: 3. The CDR3 covers 16 residues. Germline lookup yields CDR1 MNHEY and CDR2 SMNVEV (reference sequence). Here the CDR3 reads CASRELAGANTGELFF. CDR3 DNA sequence: TGTGCCAGCAGGGAACTAGCGGGAGCGAACACCGGGGAGCTGTTTTTT.